A single sample is the source of the 30 T cell receptor beta chains below, sequenced in a study of regulatory T cells in long-lasting Graves disease. Time point described: newly diagnosed GD, antithyroid drugs for less than 3 months. PBMCs provided the RNA from which the TCR library was made. Library construction for TCR beta used iRepertoire HTBI primers and Arm-PCR of CDR3 regions. TCRdb re-analysed the multiplex PCR reads in MiXCR, keeping a single row per CDR3 protein. The sample contains hundreds of thousands of distinct CDR3 sequences, about a sixth of which appear only once. Sequenced material: peripheral blood mononuclear cells (PBMCs), taken at new diagnosis, from a patient treated with antithyroid drugs. Receptor source: a female donor with Graves disease.

This chain links TRBV20-1 with TRBJ2-1; 10 nucleotides line up with TRBD2. The CDR3 runs to 13 residues. V dropped 4 bases and J dropped 5; count of bases not matched to a gene: 2. Germline CDR1 reads DFQATT; CDR2 reads SNEGSKA (reference sequence). DNA of the CDR3: TGCAGTGCTAACGGACTAGCGGACAATGAGCAGTTCTTC. Its protein is CSANGLADNEQFF.

This clonotype was counted only a few times. The V call is TRBV15, the J call TRBJ2-3; D unresolved. The V and J ends lost 3 bases and 0 bases respectively, with 4 bases between them. CDR3 size: 13 residues. Germline CDR1 LNHNV, CDR2 YYDKDF (reference sequence). The CDR3 bases are TGTGCCACCAGCAGCAGTAGCACAGATACGCAGTATTTT. Translation gives CATSSSSTDTQYF.

This clonotype was seen at least ten times. CDR3 sequence: CASSLENSPLHF. CDR3 nucleotides: TGCGCCAGCAGCTTGGAAAATTCACCCCTCCACTTT. This chain links TRBV5-1 with TRBJ1-6; no firm D call. Deletions cut 0 bases from V and 7 bases from J, with 2 bases between. The germline V gene has CDR1 SGHRS and CDR2 YFSETQ. The CDR3 spans 12 residues.

This clonotype showed up many times. A read error may account for a junction end that differs from germline. V gene TRBV5-1 combines with J gene TRBJ1-1; 7 bases are a match to TRBD1. The CDR3 sequence is 15 residues long. Germline CDR1 reads SGHRS; CDR2 reads YFSETQ. The CDR3 DNA reads TGTGCCAGCAGCTTGAGCGGGCAGGGGGGCACTGAAGCTTTCTTT. It yields the protein CASSLSGQGGTEAFF.

In its sample, this clonotype was seen many times. The gene calls are TRBV5-6 and TRBJ1-2, with D tentatively TRBD1 (6 bases). CDR3 size: 14 residues. CDR1 and CDR2 (germline): SGHDT, YYEEEE. Trimming left V 4 bases short and J 2 bases short, with 12 bases between. This CDR3 is CASSIGTSNYGYTF. CDR3 bases: TGTGCCAGCAGCATAGGGACATCAAACTATGGCTACACCTTC. Based on the CDR3 plus reference TRBV5-6 and TRBJ1-2, the full variable domain is DAGVTQSPTHLIKTRGQQVTLRCSPKSGHDTVSWYQQALGQGPQFIFQYYEEEERQRGNFPDRFSGHQFPNYSSELNVNALLLGDSALYLCASSIGTSNYGYTFGSGTRLTVV.

Note on this clonotype: This may arise from a read error, as a much more abundant clone is one base away. The chain recombines TRBV6-9 with TRBJ1-1, with TRBD1 as a possible D gene (6 bases). Germline V gives CDR1 MNHGY, CDR2 SVAAGI. The CDR3 extends over 15 amino acids. CDR3 protein: CASSYSDRSVTVAFF. The CDR3 DNA reads as TGTGCCAGCAGTTACTCCGACAGGTCGGTCACTGTAGCTTTCTTT.

In the case of this clonotype: Possible read error: a much larger clone is one base away. The chain joins TRBV5-4 to TRBJ2-7; the match to TRBD2 covers 11 bases. V dropped 5 bases and J dropped 7; count of bases not matched to a gene: 8. This CDR3 contains 14 residues. Germline assignment: CDR1 SGHNT and CDR2 YYREEE (reference sequence). In DNA form, the CDR3 reads TGTGCCAGCAGGGGACTAGCGGATGTTAATGAGCAGTACTTC. Its protein is CASRGLADVNEQYF.

At least ten counts were recorded for this clonotype. The CDR3 DNA is TGTGCCAGCAGCCCATCCGCTGGGGGGGCATTCAATCAGCCCCAGCATTTT. It specifies CASSPSAGGAFNQPQHF. The chain has TRBV12-3 or TRBV12-4 and TRBJ1-5; maybe TRBD1 (6 bases). The V end was cut by 6 bases, the J end by 3 bases, with 21 bases between. This CDR3 region has 17 residues.

A few counts support this clonotype. The V gene is TRBV6-2 or TRBV6-3, the J gene TRBJ1-1; TRBD1 is a possible D gene (5 bases). The ends were cut back, 2 bases at V and 5 bases at J, with 12 bases in the middle. This CDR3 has 14 residues. Germline CDR1 and CDR2: MNHEY and SVGEGT. The CDR3 sequence is CASSYVGGETEAFF. The CDR3 DNA follows: TGTGCCAGCAGTTACGTTGGGGGAGAGACTGAAGCTTTCTTT.

In this sample, this clonotype turned up many times. This chain's CDR3 is CASSSNRGSGNTIYF. For the CDR3, the DNA is TGTGCCAGCAGCTCTAACAGGGGGTCTGGAAACACCATATATTTT. The chain carries TRBV7-6 and TRBJ1-3; 8 nucleotides align to TRBD1. Looked up from germline, CDR1 is SGHVS and CDR2 is FNYEAQ. Losses at the gene ends were 4 bases for V and 1 base for J; bases not matched to a gene: 3. The CDR3 is made up of 15 amino acids.

The gene calls are TRBV29-1 and TRBJ1-5; D call uncertain. The CDR3 has 12 residues. Trimming stripped 7 bases from V and 3 bases from J, with 10 bases between. Germline V gene data show CDR1 as SQVTM and CDR2 as ANQGSEA. This CDR3 reads CSALGPNQPQHF. The CDR3 nucleotides read TGCAGCGCTCTTGGCCCCAATCAGCCCCAGCATTTT.

This clonotype showed up many times. This chain links TRBV12-3 or TRBV12-4 with TRBJ2-1, with 10 bases fitting TRBD2. V shed 2 bases and J 4 bases; nucleotides not matched to a gene: 11. The CDR3 runs 18 residues. In nucleotides, the CDR3 is TGTGCCAGCAGTTTACCCGACCTACTAGCGGGGTTTTACAATGAGCAGTTCTTC. Amino acid sequence: CASSLPDLLAGFYNEQFF.

This clonotype was seen only a few times. This rearrangement joins TRBV9 to TRBJ2-3, with TRBD2 identical over 8 bases. V trimming: 0 bases; J trimming: 4 bases; junction bases outside the gene matches: 7. Germline assignment: CDR1 SGDLS and CDR2 YYNGEE. There are 16 residues in the CDR3. The CDR3 here is CASSVGRGATPDTQYF. CDR3 in DNA: TGTGCCAGCAGCGTAGGGCGGGGGGCGACTCCAGATACGCAGTATTTT.

This clonotype came up many times. The rearrangement uses TRBV5-6 and TRBJ1-1; TRBD1 might be the D (5 bases). The V gene lost 0 bases and the J gene lost 4 bases, with 7 bases spanning the gap. This CDR3 has 13 residues. CDR1 is SGHDT, CDR2 YYEEEE, per germline. In DNA, the CDR3 is TGTGCCAGCAGCTTGGAGAGGGGCACTGAAGCTTTCTTT. This codes for CASSLERGTEAFF.

The J gene is TRBJ2-1, the V gene TRBV4-1; 12 nucleotides align to TRBD2. The CDR3 length is 15 residues. The germline gives CDR1 MGHRA, CDR2 YSYEKL. The junction had 6 bases not matched to a gene; V was cut back by 4 bases and J by 8 bases. In DNA form, the CDR3 reads TGCGCCAGCAGCCTAACGACTAGCGGGAGCTATGAGCAGTTCTTC. Translated: CASSLTTSGSYEQFF.

This clonotype was recorded many times. The rearrangement uses TRBV6-2 or TRBV6-3 and TRBJ2-1, with D possibly TRBD2 on 6 matching bases. The V gene lost 9 bases and the J gene lost 4 bases, with 16 bases spanning the gap. Germline lookup yields CDR1 MNHEY and CDR2 SVGEGT. There are 14 residues in the CDR3. The CDR3 sequence is CARRLTGTYNEQFF. As DNA, the CDR3 is TGTGCCAGACGCTTAACCGGGACTTACAATGAGCAGTTCTTC.

The rearrangement joins TRBV29-1 to TRBJ1-3; no clear D gene. In germline, CDR1 is SQVTM, CDR2 ANQGSEA. V lost 1 base, J lost 4 bases, and 14 bases lay in between. The CDR3 sequence is 15 residues long. CDR3 amino acids: CSVEGWGDFGNTIYF. The CDR3 coding sequence is TGCAGCGTTGAAGGGTGGGGAGACTTCGGAAACACCATATATTTT.

The V gene is TRBV12-3 or TRBV12-4, the J gene TRBJ2-3; D gene unclear. The J call may not be correct, given that the DNA end is closer to TRBJ2-1. The CDR3 runs to 12 residues. The DNA of the CDR3 is TGTGCCAGCAGTTTAAGCTCCTACGAGCAGTTCTTC. Translated, it gives CASSLSSYEQFF.

This clonotype turned up a few times. This sequence joins TRBV10-3 and TRBJ1-1; D may be TRBD1 (5 bases). V was cut by 5 bases and J by 3 bases, with 10 bases left in between. CDR1 ENHRY and CDR2 SYGVKD come from the germline V gene. CDR3 length equals 13 residues. This CDR3 is CAISPGGDTEAFF. CDR3 nucleotide sequence: TGTGCCATCAGTCCCGGGGGGGACACTGAAGCTTTCTTT.

In this sample, this clonotype turned up many times. The chain combines TRBV7-6 with TRBJ2-7; 8 bases match TRBD2. The CDR3 extends over 15 amino acids. Germline values: CDR1 SGHVS, CDR2 FNYEAQ. J gave up 0 bases and V 5 bases, and 6 bases lay outside the gene matches. The CDR3 DNA follows: TGTGCCAGCAGCCCCTCGGGGGGGCGCTCCTACGAGCAGTACTTC. Protein sequence: CASSPSGGRSYEQYF.

This clonotype was detected a few times. The CDR3 spells CASSLGTSGYPDTQYF. The DNA for the CDR3 is TGTGCCAGCAGCTTAGGGACTAGCGGGTATCCAGATACGCAGTATTTT. The chain carries TRBV7-9 and TRBJ2-3; 11 bases match TRBD2. CDR1 SEHNR and CDR2 FQNEAQ come from the germline V gene (reference sequence). The CDR3 has 16 residues. The junction had 4 bases not matched to a gene; V was cut back by 1 base and J by 4 bases.

This clonotype was seen ten or more times. The rearrangement links TRBV30 to TRBJ1-5; a weak D match, TRBD1 (6 bases). The V gene lost 3 bases and the J gene lost 0 bases, with 12 bases spanning the gap. Germline V CDR1 and CDR2: GTSNPN, SVGIG (reference sequence). This CDR3 has 15 residues. The CDR3 DNA reads as TGTGCCTGGAGCAGGGGCGCCTATAGCAATCAGCCCCAGCATTTT. Residues: CAWSRGAYSNQPQHF.

The rearrangement links TRBV5-1 to TRBJ2-1; TRBD2 aligns across 9 bases. CDR1 and CDR2 (germline): SGHRS, YFSETQ. V lost 2 bases, J lost 6 bases, and 9 bases stayed unmatched. CDR3 length equals 16 residues. The CDR3 region has the DNA TGCGCCAGCAGCTTTTATCGGCGGGGGGGTGGCAATGAGCAGTTCTTC. Amino acid sequence: CASSFYRRGGGNEQFF.

This clonotype was counted between two and nine times. CDR3 in amino acids: CASSISWQKETQYF. The CDR3 region has the DNA TGTGCCAGTAGTATTAGCTGGCAGAAAGAGACCCAGTACTTC. J is TRBJ2-5 and V is TRBV19, with unresolved D. The CDR3 sequence is 14 residues long. Germline loops: CDR1 LNHDA, CDR2 SQIVND (reference sequence). Trimming took off 3 bases at V and 3 bases at J, with 11 bases between the two ends.

This clonotype was detected many times. The J gene is TRBJ2-5, the V gene TRBV6-1, with 7 bases identical to TRBD1. The germline CDR1 and CDR2 sequences are MNHNS and SASEGT. The trim removed 6 bases at V and 3 bases at J, leaving 4 bases unmatched. The length of the CDR3 is 13 residues. The CDR3 loop reads CASRDRVEETQYF. Written as DNA, the CDR3 is TGTGCCAGCAGAGACAGGGTAGAAGAGACCCAGTACTTC.

This clonotype was detected many times. The chain has TRBV20-1 and TRBJ2-5; the match to TRBD2 covers 11 bases. Unmatched junction bases numbered 12, after V lost 3 bases and J lost 9 bases. CDR3 length equals 15 residues. Per the germline V gene, CDR1 is DFQATT and CDR2 is SNEGSKA (reference sequence). Written as DNA, the CDR3 is TGCAGTGCTAGGACTAGCGGGACCCCCGCGGGGGCCCAGTACTTC. Protein product: CSARTSGTPAGAQYF.

This clonotype has a count of ten or more. This sequence joins TRBV3-1 and TRBJ2-5, with D perhaps matching TRBD2 (5 bases). CDR1 is LGHDT and CDR2 is YNNKEL in the germline V gene (reference sequence). Trimming took off 4 bases at V and 8 bases at J, with 11 bases between the two ends. The CDR3 has 12 residues. The CDR3 region is CASSPGEYTQYF. Here the CDR3 DNA reads TGTGCCAGCAGCCCCGGGGAGTATACCCAGTACTTC.

This clonotype was observed many times. The chain links TRBV4-1 to TRBJ2-5; 7 bases are shared with TRBD2. CDR3 length equals 17 residues. Unmatched junction bases numbered 14, after V lost 5 bases and J lost 2 bases. From germline, CDR1 is MGHRA and CDR2 YSYEKL. CDR3 bases: TGCGCCAGCAGCTCCCCCCTGGCGGGAGCTACACAAGAGACCCAGTACTTC. Translation gives CASSSPLAGATQETQYF.

This clonotype was detected many times. The chain couples TRBV6-5 to TRBJ1-6; D ambiguous. This CDR3 comprises 16 residues. The V and J ends lost 0 bases and 2 bases respectively, with 8 bases between them. Germline CDR1 is MNHEY and CDR2 is SVGAGI. CDR3: CASSYSGDTYNSPLHF. The CDR3 region has the DNA TGTGCCAGCAGTTACTCTGGAGACACCTATAATTCACCCCTCCACTTT.

This clonotype was counted once. The V and J genes are TRBV4-1 and TRBJ2-5; the D call may be TRBD1 or TRBD2 (7 bases each). The CDR3 extends over 16 amino acids. Trimming removed 0 bases at V and 5 bases at J, with 16 bases between. Germline V gene lookup returns CDR1 MGHRA and CDR2 YSYEKL. CDR3 residues: CASSQEGEGAWETQYF. The CDR3 region has the DNA TGCGCCAGCAGCCAAGAAGGGGAGGGGGCGTGGGAGACCCAGTACTTC.